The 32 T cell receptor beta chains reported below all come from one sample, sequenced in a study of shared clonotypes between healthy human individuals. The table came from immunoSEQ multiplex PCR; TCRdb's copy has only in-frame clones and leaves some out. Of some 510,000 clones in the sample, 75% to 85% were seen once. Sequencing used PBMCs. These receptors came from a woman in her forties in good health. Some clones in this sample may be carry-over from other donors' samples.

For the CDR3, the DNA is TGTGCCAGCAGCTTAGGGACAGGGCTTTCAGATACGCAGTATTTT. This encodes CASSLGTGLSDTQYF. The gene calls are TRBV11-2 and TRBJ2-3, with 8 bases identical to TRBD1. CDR3 size: 15 residues. V lost 1 base, J lost 4 bases, and 4 bases stayed unmatched. Germline CDR1 reads SGHAT; CDR2 reads FQNNGV. Drawing the rest from reference TRBV11-2 and TRBJ2-3, the complete variable domain is EAGVAQSPRYKIIEKRQSVAFWCNPISGHATLYWYQQILGQGPKLLIQFQNNGVVDDSQLPKDRFSAERLKGVDSTLKIQPAKLEDSAVYLCASSLGTGLSDTQYFGPGTRLTVL.

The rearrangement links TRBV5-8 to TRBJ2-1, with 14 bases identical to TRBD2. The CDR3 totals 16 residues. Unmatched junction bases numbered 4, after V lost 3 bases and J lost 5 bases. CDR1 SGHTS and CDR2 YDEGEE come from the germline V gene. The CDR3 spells CASSSGLAGAHNEQFF. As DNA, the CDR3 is TGTGCCAGCAGCTCGGGACTAGCGGGAGCCCACAATGAGCAGTTCTTC.

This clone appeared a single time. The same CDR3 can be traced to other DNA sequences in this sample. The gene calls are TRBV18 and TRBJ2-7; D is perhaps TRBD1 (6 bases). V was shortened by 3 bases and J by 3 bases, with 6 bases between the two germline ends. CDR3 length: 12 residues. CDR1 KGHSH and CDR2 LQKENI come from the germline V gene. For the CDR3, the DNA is TGTGCCAGCTCACCGGACAGCTACGAGCAGTACTTC. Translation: CASSPDSYEQYF.

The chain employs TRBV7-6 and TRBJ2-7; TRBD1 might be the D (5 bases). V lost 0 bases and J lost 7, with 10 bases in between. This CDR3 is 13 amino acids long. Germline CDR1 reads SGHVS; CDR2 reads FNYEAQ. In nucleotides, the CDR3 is TGTGCCAGCAGCTTAGCGGGGCCCGGGGAGCAGTACTTC. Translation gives CASSLAGPGEQYF.

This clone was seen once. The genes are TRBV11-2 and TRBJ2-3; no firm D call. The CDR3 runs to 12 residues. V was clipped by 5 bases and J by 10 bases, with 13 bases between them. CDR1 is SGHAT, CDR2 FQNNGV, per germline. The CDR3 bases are TGTGCCAGCAGCCCACAGCTACCCCCGCAGTATTTT. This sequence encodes CASSPQLPPQYF.

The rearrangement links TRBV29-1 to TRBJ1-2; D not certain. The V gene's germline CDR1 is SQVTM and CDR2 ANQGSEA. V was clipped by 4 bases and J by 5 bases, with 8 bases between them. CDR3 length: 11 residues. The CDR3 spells CSVVSLYGYTF. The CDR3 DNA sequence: TGCAGCGTTGTCAGTCTGTATGGCTACACCTTC.

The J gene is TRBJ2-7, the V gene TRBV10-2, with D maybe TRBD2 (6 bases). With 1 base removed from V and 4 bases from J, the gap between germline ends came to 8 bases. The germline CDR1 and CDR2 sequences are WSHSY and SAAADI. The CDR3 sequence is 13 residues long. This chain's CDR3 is CASSEWGEYEQYF. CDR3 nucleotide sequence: TGCGCCAGCAGTGAGTGGGGGGAATACGAGCAGTACTTC.

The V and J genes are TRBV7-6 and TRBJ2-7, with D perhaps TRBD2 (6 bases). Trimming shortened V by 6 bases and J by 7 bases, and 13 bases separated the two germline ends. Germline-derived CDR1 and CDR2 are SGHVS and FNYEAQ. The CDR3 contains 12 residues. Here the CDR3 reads CASSSLASEQYF. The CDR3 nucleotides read TGTGCCAGCAGTTCTCTAGCGAGTGAGCAGTACTTC.

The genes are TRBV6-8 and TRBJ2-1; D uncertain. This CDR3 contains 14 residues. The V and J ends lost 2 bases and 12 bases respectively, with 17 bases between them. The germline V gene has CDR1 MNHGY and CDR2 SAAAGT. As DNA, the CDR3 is TGTGCCAGCAGTTACCCCGCCGGGTACCGGACGCAGTTCTTC. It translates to CASSYPAGYRTQFF.

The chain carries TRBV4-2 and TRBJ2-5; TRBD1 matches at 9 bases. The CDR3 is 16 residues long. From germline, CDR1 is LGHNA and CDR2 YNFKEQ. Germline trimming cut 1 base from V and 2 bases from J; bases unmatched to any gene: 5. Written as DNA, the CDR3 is TGTGCCAGCAGCCAAGGGGACAGGGCTGAGCAAGAGACCCAGTACTTC. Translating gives CASSQGDRAEQETQYF.

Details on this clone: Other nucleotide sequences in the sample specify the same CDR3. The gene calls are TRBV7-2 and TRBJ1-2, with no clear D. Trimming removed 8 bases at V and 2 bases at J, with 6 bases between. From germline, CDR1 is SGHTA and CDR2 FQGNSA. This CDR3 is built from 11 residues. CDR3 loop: CASGTNYGYTF. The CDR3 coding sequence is TGTGCCAGCGGTACCAACTATGGCTACACCTTC.

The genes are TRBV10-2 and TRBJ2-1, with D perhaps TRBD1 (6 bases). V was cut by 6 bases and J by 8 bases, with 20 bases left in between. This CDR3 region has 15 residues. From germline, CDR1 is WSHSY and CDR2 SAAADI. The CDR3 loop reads CASSPGRGSLYEQFF. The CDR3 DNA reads TGCGCCAGCAGCCCCGGAAGGGGGAGTCTCTATGAGCAGTTCTTC.

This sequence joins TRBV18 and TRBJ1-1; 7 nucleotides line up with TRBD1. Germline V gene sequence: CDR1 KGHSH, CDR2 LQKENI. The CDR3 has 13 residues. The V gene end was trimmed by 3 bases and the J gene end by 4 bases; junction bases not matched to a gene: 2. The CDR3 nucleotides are TGTGCCAGCTCACCCGACAGGGTCACTGAAGCTTTCTTT. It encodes CASSPDRVTEAFF.

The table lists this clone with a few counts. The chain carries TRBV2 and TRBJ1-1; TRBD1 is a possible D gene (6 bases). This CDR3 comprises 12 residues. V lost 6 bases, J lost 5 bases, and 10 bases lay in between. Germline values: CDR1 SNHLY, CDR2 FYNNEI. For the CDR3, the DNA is TGTGCCAGCAGGGACAGTGGGACTGAAGCTTTCTTT. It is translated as CASRDSGTEAFF. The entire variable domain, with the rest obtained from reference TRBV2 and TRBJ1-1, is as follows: EPEVTQTPSHQVTQMGQEVILRCVPISNHLYFYWYRQILGQKVEFLVSFYNNEISEKSEIFDDQFSVERPDGSNFTLKIRSTKLEDSAMYFCASRDSGTEAFFGQGTRLTVV.

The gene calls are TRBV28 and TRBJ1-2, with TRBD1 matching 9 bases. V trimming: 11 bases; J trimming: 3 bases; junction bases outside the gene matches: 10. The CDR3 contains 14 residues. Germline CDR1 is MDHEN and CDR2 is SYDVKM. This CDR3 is CALRGTGSDYGYTF. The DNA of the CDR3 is TGTGCCCTACGAGGGACAGGGTCGGACTATGGCTACACCTTC.

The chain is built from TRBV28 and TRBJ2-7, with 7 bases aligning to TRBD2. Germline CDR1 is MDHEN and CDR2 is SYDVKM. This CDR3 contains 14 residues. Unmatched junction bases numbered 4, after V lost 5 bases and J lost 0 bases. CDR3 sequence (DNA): TGTGCCAGCAGTACTAGCGAGAGCTCCTACGAGCAGTACTTC. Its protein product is CASSTSESSYEQYF.

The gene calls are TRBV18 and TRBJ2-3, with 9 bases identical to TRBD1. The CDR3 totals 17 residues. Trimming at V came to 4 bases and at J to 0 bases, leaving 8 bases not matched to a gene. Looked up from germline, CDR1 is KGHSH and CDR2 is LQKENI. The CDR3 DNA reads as TGTGCCAGCTCACAAGGGACAGGGCAGGCTAGCACAGATACGCAGTATTTT. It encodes CASSQGTGQASTDTQYF.

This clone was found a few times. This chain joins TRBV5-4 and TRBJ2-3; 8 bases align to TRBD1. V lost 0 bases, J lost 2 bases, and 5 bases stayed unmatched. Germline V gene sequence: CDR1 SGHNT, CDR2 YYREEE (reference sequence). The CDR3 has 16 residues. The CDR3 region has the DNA TGTGCCAGCAGCTTGGATGTGGACAGGGACACAGATACGCAGTATTTT. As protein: CASSLDVDRDTDTQYF.

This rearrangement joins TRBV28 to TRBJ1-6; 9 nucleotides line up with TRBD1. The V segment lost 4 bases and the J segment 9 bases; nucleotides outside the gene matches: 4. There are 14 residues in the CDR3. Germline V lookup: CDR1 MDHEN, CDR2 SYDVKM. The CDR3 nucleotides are TGTGCCAGCAGTTCCGGGACAGGGCCTTCACCCCTCCACTTT. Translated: CASSSGTGPSPLHF.

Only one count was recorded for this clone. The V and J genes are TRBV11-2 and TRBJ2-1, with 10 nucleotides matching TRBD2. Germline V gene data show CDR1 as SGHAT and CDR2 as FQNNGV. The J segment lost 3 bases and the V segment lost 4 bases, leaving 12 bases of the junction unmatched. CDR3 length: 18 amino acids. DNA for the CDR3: TGTGCCAGCAGCTCGGAACGGGGGACTAGCGTTTTCTACAATGAGCAGTTCTTC. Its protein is CASSSERGTSVFYNEQFF.

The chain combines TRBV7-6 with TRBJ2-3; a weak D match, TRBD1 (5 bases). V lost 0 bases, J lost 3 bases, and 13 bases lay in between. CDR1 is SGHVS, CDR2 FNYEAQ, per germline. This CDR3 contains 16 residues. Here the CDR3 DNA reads TGTGCCAGCAGCTTAGCGACAGTGTATGGGACAGATACGCAGTATTTT. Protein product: CASSLATVYGTDTQYF.

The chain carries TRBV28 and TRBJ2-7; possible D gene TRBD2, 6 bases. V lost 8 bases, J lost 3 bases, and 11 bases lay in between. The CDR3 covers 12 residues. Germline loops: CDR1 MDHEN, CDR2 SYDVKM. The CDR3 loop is CASGTSSYEQYF. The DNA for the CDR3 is TGTGCCAGCGGTACTAGCAGCTACGAGCAGTACTTC.

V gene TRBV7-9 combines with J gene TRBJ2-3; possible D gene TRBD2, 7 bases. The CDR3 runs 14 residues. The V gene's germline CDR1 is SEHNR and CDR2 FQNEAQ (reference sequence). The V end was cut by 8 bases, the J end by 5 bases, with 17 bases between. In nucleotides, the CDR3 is TGTGCCAGCTCCCGAGGGGGAGGGAAAGATACGCAGTATTTT. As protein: CASSRGGGKDTQYF.

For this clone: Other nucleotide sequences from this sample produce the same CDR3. CDR3 nucleotide sequence: TGTGCCAGCAGCTTAGGAGGGGGCCAAGAGACCCAGTACTTC. It specifies CASSLGGGQETQYF. The chain links TRBV7-3 to TRBJ2-5; D might be TRBD1 or TRBD2, each matching 6 bases. This CDR3 comprises 14 residues. V was trimmed by 2 bases and J by 1 base, leaving 8 bases between them. Germline V gene lookup returns CDR1 SGHTA and CDR2 FQGTGA.

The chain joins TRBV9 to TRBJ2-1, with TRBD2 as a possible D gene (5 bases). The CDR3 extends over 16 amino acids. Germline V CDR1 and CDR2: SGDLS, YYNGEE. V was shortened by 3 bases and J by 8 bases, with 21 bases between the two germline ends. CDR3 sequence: CASSAPPGRLEDEQFF. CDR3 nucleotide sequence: TGTGCCAGCAGCGCCCCCCCGGGAAGGCTCGAGGATGAGCAGTTCTTC.

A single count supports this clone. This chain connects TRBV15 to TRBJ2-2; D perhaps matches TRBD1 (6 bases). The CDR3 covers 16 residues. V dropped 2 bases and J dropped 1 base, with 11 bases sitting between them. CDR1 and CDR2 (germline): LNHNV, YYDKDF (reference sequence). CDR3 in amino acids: CATSRTGHRNTGELFF. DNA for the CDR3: TGTGCCACCAGCAGAACGGGACATCGGAACACCGGGGAGCTGTTTTTT.

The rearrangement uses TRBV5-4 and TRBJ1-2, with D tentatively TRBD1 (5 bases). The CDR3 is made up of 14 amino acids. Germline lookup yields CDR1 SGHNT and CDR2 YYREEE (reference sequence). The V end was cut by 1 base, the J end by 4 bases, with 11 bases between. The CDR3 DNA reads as TGTGCCAGCAGCTTGTTGTCAGGGAGCTATGGCTACACCTTC. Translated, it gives CASSLLSGSYGYTF.

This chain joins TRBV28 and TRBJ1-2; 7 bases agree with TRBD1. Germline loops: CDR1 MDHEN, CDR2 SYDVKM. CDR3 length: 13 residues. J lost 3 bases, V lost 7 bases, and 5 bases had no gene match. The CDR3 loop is CASKGTVYYGYTF. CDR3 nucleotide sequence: TGTGCCAGCAAAGGGACAGTGTACTATGGCTACACCTTC.

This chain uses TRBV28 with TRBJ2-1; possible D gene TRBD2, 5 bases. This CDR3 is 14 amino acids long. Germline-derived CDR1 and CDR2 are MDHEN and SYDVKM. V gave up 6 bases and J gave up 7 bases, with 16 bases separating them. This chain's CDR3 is CASRFGLAGNEQFF. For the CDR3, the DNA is TGTGCCAGCAGGTTCGGGCTAGCTGGTAATGAGCAGTTCTTC.

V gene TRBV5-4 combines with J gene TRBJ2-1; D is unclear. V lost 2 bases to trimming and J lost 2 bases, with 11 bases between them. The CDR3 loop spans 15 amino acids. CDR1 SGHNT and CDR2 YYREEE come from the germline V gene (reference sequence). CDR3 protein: CASSFGHRTYNEQFF. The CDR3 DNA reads TGTGCCAGCAGCTTTGGCCACCGGACCTACAATGAGCAGTTCTTC.

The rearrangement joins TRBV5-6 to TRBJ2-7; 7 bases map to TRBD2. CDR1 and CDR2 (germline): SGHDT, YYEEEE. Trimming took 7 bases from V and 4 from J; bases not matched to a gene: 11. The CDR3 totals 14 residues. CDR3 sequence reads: CASATGGSGYEQYF. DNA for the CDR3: TGTGCCAGCGCAACGGGGGGTTCGGGGTACGAGCAGTACTTC.

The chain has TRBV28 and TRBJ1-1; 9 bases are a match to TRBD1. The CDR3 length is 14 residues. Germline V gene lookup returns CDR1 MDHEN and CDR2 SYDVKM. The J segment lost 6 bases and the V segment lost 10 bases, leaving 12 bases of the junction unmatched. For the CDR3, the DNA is TGTGCCACCCTAGGGGGGGGACAGGGAGCTGAAGCTTTCTTT. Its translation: CATLGGGQGAEAFF.